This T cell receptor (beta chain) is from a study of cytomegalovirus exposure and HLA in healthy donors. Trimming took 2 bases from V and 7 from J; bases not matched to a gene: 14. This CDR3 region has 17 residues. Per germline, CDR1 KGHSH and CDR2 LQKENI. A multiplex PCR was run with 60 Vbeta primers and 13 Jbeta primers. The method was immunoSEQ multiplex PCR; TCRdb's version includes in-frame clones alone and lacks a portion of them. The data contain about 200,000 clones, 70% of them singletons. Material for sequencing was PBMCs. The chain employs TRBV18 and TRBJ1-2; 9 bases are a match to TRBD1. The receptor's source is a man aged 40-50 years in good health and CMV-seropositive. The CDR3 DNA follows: TGTGCCAGCTCACCATTGGGACAGGGCGTGGAGTTTCTTGGCTACACCTTC. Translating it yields CASSPLGQGVEFLGYTF.